The rows below give T cell receptor beta chains drawn from one sample of a study of neurological immune-mediated disorders. TCRdb recomputed calls from the 5' RACE reads with MiXCR, one row per CDR3 protein. This table has 50,000 to 70,000 distinct CDR3 sequences, 12% appearing once. What was sequenced was PBMCs. Receptors were obtained from a woman aged 60-75 years with HTLV-1-associated myelopathy (HAM/TSP). CDR3s include the opening cysteine and the closing phenylalanine or tryptophan.

V	J	CDR3
TRBV5-1	TRBJ2-7	CASSLEGGEQYF
TRBV6-4	TRBJ2-3	CASSDSRADTQYF
TRBV6-5	TRBJ2-2	CASSRRQLVTGELFF
TRBV28	TRBJ2-2	CASSLGYTGELFF
TRBV5-1	TRBJ2-3	CASSSRNTDTQYF
TRBV12-3/TRBV12-4	TRBJ1-2	CASSQLLGQGRYGYTF
TRBV7-8	TRBJ2-2	CASSRDGHTGELFF
TRBV2	TRBJ2-2	CASSEGASGSISTGELFF
TRBV3-1	TRBJ1-5	CASSQDQPGTQPQHF
TRBV7-8	TRBJ2-4	CASSLTGGRGGWAKNIQYF
TRBV5-1	TRBJ2-5	CASSMDGLRQETQYF
TRBV11-2	TRBJ1-1	CASSPRTGTEAFF
TRBV9	TRBJ1-6	CASSDTTGSPLHF
TRBV6-6	TRBJ2-4	CASSYYGGPQAKNIQYF
TRBV10-3	TRBJ1-5	CAISEADQPQHF
TRBV5-1	TRBJ2-1	CASSLEAAPYNEQFF
TRBV5-1	TRBJ2-3	CASSFDKGTQYF
TRBV7-9	TRBJ2-1	CASSSSVGLAGGPGSYNEQFF
TRBV12-3/TRBV12-4	TRBJ2-1	CASSGYRAPLEQFF
TRBV7-9	TRBJ2-5	CASSLGGQGETQYF
TRBV5-1	TRBJ1-1	CASSLIIGANTEAFF
TRBV5-1	TRBJ2-2	CASSLDIPGELFF